The table lists the clone carrying this TCR beta chain with many counts. These data belong to a study of human T cells and chemical hapten exposure. Study summary: The study lasted roughly 22 weeks, and patients were dosed weekly with diphenylcyclopropenone on the scalp throughout.

TCRdb used MiXCR to reprocess the RACE reads, holding one entry per CDR3 protein. This table has 150,000 to 200,000 distinct CDR3 sequences, around 13% appearing once. In germline, CDR1 is MDHEN, CDR2 SYDVKM. Trimming removed 6 bases at V and 3 bases at J, with 17 bases between. The CDR3 totals 15 residues. Sample time point: patch test 1, 2 weeks after DPC sensitization. Documented treatment: therapeutic diphenylcyclopropenone sensitization with weekly scalp DPC. The donor pool consisted of alopecia patients aged 18 to 70 years, considered suitable for DPC. The sample here was whole blood, taken in connection with sensitization to the hapten diphenylcyclopropenone (DPC). This chain links TRBV28 with TRBJ1-1; D call uncertain. The receptor comes from a woman in her 30s with alopecia areata. Some clones in this sample may be carry-over from other donors' samples. The CDR3 DNA is TGTGCCAGCAGCCCCACTTCCAGGTTTGACACTGAAGCTTTCTTT. The encoded protein is CASSPTSRFDTEAFF.